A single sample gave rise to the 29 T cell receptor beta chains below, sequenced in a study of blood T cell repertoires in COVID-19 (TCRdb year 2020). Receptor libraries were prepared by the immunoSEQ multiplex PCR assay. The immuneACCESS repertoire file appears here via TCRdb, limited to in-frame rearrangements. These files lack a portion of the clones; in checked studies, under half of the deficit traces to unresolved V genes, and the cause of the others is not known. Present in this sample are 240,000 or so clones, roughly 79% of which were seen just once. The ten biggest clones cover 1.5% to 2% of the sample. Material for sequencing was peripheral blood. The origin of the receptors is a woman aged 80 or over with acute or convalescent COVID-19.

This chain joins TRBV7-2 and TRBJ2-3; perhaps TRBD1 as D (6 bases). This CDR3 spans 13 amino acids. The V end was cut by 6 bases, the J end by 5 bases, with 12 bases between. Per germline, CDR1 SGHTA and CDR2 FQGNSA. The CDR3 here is CASSFRGGDTQYF. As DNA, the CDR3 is TGTGCCAGCAGTTTCAGAGGGGGAGATACGCAGTATTTT. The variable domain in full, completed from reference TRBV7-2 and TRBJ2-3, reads GAGVSQSPSNKVTEKGKDVELRCDPISGHTALYWYRQSLGQGLEFLIYFQGNSAPDKSGLPSDRFSAERTGGSVSTLTIQRTQQEDSAVYLCASSFRGGDTQYFGPGTRLTVL.

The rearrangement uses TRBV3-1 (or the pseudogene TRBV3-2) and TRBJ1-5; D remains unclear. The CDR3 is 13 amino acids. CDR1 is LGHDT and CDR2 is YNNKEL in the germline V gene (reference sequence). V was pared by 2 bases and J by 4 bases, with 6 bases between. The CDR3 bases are TGTGCCAGCAGCCAACACGGGAATCAGCCCCAGCATTTT. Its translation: CASSQHGNQPQHF.

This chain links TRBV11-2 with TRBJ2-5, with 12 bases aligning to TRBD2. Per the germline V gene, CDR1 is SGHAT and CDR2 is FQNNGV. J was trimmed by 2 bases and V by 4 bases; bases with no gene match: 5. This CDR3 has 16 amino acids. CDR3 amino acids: CASSSLAGGAQETQYF. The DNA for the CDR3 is TGTGCCAGCAGCTCCCTAGCGGGAGGGGCGCAAGAGACCCAGTACTTC.

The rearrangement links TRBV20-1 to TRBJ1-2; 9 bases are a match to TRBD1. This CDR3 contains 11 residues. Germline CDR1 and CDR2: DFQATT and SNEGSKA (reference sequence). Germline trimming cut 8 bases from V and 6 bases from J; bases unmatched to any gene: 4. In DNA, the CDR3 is TGCAGTCCCGGGACAGGGAATGGCTACACCTTC. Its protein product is CSPGTGNGYTF.

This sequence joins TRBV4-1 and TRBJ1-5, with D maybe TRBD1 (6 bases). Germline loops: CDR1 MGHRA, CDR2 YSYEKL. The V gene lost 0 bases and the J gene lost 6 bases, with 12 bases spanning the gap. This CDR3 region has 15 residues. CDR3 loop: CASSQDLRGTQPQHF. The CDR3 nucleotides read TGCGCCAGCAGCCAAGATCTAAGGGGGACTCAGCCCCAGCATTTT.

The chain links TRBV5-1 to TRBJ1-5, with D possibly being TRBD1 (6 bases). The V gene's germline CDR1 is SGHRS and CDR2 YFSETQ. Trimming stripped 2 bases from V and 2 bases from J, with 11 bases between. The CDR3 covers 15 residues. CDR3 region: CASSFGGAGNQPQHF. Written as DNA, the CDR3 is TGCGCCAGCAGCTTTGGGGGCGCGGGCAATCAGCCCCAGCATTTT.

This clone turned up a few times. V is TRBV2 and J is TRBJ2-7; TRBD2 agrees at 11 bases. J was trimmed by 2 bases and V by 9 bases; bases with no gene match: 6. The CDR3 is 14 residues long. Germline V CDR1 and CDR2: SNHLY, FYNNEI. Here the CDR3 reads CASVSSGGAYEQYF. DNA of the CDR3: TGTGCCAGTGTTAGTAGCGGGGGGGCCTACGAGCAGTACTTC.

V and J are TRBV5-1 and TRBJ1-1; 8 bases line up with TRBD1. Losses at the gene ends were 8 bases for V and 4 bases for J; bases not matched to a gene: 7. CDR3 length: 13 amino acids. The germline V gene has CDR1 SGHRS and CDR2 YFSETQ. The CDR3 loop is CASQDRESTEAFF. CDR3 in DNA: TGCGCCAGTCAGGACAGGGAGTCCACTGAAGCTTTCTTT.

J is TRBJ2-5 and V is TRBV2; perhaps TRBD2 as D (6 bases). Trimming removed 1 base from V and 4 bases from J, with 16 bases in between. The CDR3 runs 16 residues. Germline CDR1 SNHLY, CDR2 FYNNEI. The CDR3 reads CASSEVGGSRRETQYF. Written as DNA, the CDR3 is TGTGCCAGCAGTGAAGTGGGGGGATCGCGTCGAGAGACCCAGTACTTC.

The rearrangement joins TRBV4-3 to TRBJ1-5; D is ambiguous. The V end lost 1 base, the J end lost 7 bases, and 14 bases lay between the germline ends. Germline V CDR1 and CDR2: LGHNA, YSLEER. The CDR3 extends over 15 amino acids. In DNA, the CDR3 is TGCGCCAGCAGCCAAGGAGTCGCGGGGAACCAGCCCCAGCATTTT. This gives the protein CASSQGVAGNQPQHF.

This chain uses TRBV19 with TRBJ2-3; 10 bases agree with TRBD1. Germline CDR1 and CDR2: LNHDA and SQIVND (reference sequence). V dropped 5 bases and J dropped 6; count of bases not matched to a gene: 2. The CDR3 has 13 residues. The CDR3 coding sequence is TGTGCCAGTAGTGTGGACAGGGGGGATACGCAGTATTTT. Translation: CASSVDRGDTQYF.

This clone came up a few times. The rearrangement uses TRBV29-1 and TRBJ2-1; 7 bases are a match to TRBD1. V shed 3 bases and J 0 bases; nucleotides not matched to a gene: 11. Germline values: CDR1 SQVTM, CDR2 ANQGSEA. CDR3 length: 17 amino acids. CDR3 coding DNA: TGCAGCGTTGAGGGACAGCTATTTCGTAGCTCCTACAATGAGCAGTTCTTC. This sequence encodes CSVEGQLFRSSYNEQFF.

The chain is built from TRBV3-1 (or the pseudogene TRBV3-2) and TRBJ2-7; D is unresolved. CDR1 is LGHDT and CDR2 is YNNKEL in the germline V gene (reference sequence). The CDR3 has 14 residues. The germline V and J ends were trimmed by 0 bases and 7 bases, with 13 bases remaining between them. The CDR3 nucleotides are TGTGCCAGCAGCCAAGATCTGGGTTCCGGGGAGCAGTACTTC. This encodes CASSQDLGSGEQYF.

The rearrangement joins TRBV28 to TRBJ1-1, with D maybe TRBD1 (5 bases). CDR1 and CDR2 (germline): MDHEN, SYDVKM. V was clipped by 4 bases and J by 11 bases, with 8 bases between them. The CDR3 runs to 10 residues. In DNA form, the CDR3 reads TGTGCCAGCAGTTCAACAGGTGCTTTCTTT. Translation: CASSSTGAFF.

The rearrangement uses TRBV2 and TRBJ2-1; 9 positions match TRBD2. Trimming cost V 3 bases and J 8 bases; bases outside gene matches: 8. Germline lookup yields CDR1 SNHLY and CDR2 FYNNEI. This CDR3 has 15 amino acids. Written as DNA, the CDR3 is TGTGCCAGCAGTGACCGGCGGGGGGGCTCCTATGAGCAGTTCTTC. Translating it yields CASSDRRGGSYEQFF.

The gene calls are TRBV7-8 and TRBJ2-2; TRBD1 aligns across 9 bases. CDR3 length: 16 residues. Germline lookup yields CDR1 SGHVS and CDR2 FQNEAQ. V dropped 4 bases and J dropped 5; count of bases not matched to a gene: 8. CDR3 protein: CASSSAGTGRTGELFF. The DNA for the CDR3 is TGTGCCAGCAGCTCAGCCGGGACAGGGAGGACCGGGGAGCTGTTTTTT.

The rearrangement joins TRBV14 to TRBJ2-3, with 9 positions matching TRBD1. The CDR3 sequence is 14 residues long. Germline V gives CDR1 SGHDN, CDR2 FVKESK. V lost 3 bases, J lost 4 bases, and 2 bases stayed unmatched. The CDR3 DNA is TGTGCCAGCAGCCACACAGGGGGCGCAGATACGCAGTATTTT. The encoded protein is CASSHTGGADTQYF.

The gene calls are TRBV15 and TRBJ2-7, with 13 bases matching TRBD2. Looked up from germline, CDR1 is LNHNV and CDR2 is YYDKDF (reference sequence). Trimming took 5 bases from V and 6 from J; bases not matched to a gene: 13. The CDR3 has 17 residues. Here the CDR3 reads CATSPPAGLAGAGEQYF. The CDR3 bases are TGTGCCACCAGCCCCCCTGCTGGACTAGCGGGAGCAGGCGAGCAGTACTTC.

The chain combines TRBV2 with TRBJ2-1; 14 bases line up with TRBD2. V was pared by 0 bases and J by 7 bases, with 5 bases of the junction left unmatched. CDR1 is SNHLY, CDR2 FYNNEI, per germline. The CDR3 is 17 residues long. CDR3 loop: CASSEAWTSGGLNEQFF. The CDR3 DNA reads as TGTGCCAGCAGTGAAGCGTGGACTAGCGGGGGGTTGAATGAGCAGTTCTTC. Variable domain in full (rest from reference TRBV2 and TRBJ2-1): EPEVTQTPSHQVTQMGQEVILRCVPISNHLYFYWYRQILGQKVEFLVSFYNNEISEKSEIFDDQFSVERPDGSNFTLKIRSTKLEDSAMYFCASSEAWTSGGLNEQFFGPGTRLTVL.

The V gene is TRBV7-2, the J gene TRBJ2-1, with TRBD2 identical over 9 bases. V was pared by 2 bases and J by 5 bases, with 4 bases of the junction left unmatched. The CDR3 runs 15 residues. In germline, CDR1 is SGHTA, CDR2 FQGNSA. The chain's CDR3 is CASSLTTSGNNEQFF. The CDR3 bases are TGTGCCAGCAGCTTAACGACTAGCGGAAACAATGAGCAGTTCTTC.

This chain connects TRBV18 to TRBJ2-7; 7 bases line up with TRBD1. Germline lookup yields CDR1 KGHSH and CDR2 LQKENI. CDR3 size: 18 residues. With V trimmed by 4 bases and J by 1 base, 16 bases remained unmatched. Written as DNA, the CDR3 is TGTGCCAGCTCACTGGGACAGTCCGACAGGTCATTTTCCTACGAGCAGTACTTC. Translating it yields CASSLGQSDRSFSYEQYF.

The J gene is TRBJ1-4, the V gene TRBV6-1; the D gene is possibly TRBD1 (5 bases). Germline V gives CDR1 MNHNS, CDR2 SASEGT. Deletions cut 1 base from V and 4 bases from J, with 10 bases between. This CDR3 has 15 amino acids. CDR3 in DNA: TGTGCCAGCAGTGAAGTAGGGGCCTATAATGAAAAACTGTTTTTT. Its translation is CASSEVGAYNEKLFF.

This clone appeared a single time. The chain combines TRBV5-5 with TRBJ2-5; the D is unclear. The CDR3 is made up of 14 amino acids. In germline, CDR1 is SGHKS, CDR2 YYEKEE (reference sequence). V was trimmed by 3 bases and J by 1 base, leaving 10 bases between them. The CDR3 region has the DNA TGTGCCAGCAGCTGGGCGCAACCCCAAGAGACCCAGTACTTC. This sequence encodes CASSWAQPQETQYF.

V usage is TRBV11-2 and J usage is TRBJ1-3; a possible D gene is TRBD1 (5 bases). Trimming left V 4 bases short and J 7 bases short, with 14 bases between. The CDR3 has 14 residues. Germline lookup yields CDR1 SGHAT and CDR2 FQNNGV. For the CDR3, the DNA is TGTGCCAGCAGCTATCGGGGGGGAGGGAACACCATATATTTT. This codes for CASSYRGGGNTIYF. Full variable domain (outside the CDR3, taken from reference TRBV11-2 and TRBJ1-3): EAGVAQSPRYKIIEKRQSVAFWCNPISGHATLYWYQQILGQGPKLLIQFQNNGVVDDSQLPKDRFSAERLKGVDSTLKIQPAKLEDSAVYLCASSYRGGGNTIYFGEGSWLTVV.

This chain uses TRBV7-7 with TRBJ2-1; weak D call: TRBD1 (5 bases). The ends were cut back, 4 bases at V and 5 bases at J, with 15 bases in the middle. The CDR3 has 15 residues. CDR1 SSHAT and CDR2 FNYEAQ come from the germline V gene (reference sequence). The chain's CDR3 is CASSSTPQGDNEQFF. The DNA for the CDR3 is TGTGCCAGCAGCTCAACACCTCAAGGGGACAATGAGCAGTTCTTC. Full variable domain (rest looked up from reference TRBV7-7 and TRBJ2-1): GAGVSQSPRYKVTKRGQDVTLRCDPISSHATLYWYQQALGQGPEFLTYFNYEAQPDKSGLPSDRFSAERPEGSISTLTIQRTEQRDSAMYRCASSSTPQGDNEQFFGPGTRLTVL.

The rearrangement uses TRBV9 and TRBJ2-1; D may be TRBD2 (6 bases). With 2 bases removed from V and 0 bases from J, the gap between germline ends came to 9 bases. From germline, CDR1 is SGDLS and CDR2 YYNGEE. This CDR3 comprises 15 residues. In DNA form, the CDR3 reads TGTGCCAGCAGCGTGTCGGGGGTCTCCTACAATGAGCAGTTCTTC. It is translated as CASSVSGVSYNEQFF.

The DNA for the CDR3 is TGCGCCAGCAGCCAGACACGGGGGGCCTATAATTCACCCCTCCACTTT. This gives the protein CASSQTRGAYNSPLHF. The rearrangement links TRBV5-1 to TRBJ1-6, with D perhaps TRBD1 (5 bases). Trimming pared 4 bases from V and 2 bases from J, leaving 13 bases between. The germline V gene encodes CDR1 SGHRS and CDR2 YFSETQ. CDR3 size: 16 residues.

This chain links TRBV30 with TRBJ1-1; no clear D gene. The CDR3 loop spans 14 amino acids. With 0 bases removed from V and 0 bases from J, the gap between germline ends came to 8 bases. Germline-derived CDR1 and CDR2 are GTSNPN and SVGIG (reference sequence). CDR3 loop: CAWSVNSMNTEAFF. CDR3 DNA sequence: TGTGCCTGGAGTGTTAACAGCATGAACACTGAAGCTTTCTTT.

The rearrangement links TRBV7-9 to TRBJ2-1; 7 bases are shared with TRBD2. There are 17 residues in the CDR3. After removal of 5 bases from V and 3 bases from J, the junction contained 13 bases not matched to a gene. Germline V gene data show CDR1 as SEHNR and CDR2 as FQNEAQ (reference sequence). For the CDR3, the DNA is TGTGCCAGCAGCCCTGCCTTGACGGGGGACTACTACAATGAGCAGTTCTTC. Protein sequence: CASSPALTGDYYNEQFF. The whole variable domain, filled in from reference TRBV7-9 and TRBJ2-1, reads DTGVSQNPRHKITKRGQNVTFRCDPISEHNRLYWYRQTLGQGPEFLTYFQNEAQLEKSRLLSDRFSAERPKGSFSTLEIQRTEQGDSAMYLCASSPALTGDYYNEQFFGPGTRLTVL.